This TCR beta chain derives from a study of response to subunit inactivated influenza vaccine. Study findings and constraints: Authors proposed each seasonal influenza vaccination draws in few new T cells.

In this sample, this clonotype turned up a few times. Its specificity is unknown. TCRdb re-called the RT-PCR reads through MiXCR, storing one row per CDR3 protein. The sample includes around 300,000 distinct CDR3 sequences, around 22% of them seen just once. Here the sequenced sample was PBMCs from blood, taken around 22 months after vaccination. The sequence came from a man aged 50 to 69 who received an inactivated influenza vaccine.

The CDR3 sequence is CASSLTEGTPRQYF. The CDR3 DNA is TGTGCCAGCAGCCTAACCGAAGGGACTCCCCGACAGTACTTC. V and J are TRBV12-3 or TRBV12-4 and TRBJ2-4; TRBD2 might be the D (6 bases). V was trimmed by 6 bases and J by 13 bases, leaving 22 bases between them. This CDR3 has 14 residues.